The 23 T cell receptor beta chains below were found in one sample sequenced in a study of shared clonotypes between healthy human individuals. The data were produced by immunoSEQ multiplex PCR, yet TCRdb's version contains in-frame clones alone and is incomplete. The repertoire holds about 2.4 million clones, with 93% as singletons. The sequenced material came from naive CD4+ T cells from PBMCs. As for subset: CD45RA+ positively selected. All receptors come from a man in his late teens or twenties in good health. Some clones in this sample may be carry-over from other donors' samples.

This rearrangement joins TRBV29-1 to TRBJ2-5, with TRBD2 matching over 7 bases. CDR3 length equals 14 residues. Germline V gene lookup returns CDR1 SQVTM and CDR2 ANQGSEA. V lost 6 bases to trimming and J lost 1 base; unmatched junction nucleotides: 8. Here the CDR3 reads CSVALAVVQETQYF. The CDR3 DNA reads as TGCAGCGTCGCCCTAGCGGTCGTCCAAGAGACCCAGTACTTC.

The rearrangement joins TRBV11-1 to TRBJ2-1; TRBD2 might be the D (6 bases). V lost 3 bases to trimming and J lost 6 bases, with 18 bases between them. In germline, CDR1 is SGHAT, CDR2 FQDESV (reference sequence). The length of the CDR3 is 16 residues. The CDR3 loop is CASSFGSPPTSNEQFF. The CDR3 DNA reads as TGTGCCAGCAGCTTCGGGAGCCCCCCGACGTCCAATGAGCAGTTCTTC.

This chain connects TRBV18 to TRBJ2-2; the D call may be TRBD1 or TRBD2 (5 bases each). V lost 3 bases and J 3 bases, leaving 20 bases between the germline ends. The germline V gene has CDR1 KGHSH and CDR2 LQKENI. CDR3 length: 18 amino acids. The CDR3 bases are TGTGCCAGCTCACCGGTAATCGTGAGGGACGGGGACACCGGGGAGCTGTTTTTT. This translates into CASSPVIVRDGDTGELFF.

This clone has a handful of counts. This chain connects TRBV5-6 to TRBJ1-1; D is undetermined. CDR1 and CDR2 from the germline V gene are SGHDT and YYEEEE. V was trimmed by 3 bases and J by 0 bases, leaving 12 bases between them. The CDR3 loop spans 15 amino acids. In DNA, the CDR3 is TGTGCCAGCAGCTCCAGACACCAGTTGAACACTGAAGCTTTCTTT. Translating gives CASSSRHQLNTEAFF.

The DNA for the CDR3 is TGTGCCAGCAGTTACGAGGGGACTGGAAACACCATATATTTT. Its translation is CASSYEGTGNTIYF. The chain has TRBV6-5 and TRBJ1-3, with D maybe TRBD1 (5 bases). The CDR3 runs to 14 residues. V gave up 2 bases and J gave up 2 bases, with 7 bases separating them. Germline V gene lookup returns CDR1 MNHEY and CDR2 SVGAGI.

CDR3: CASSIVRGGDEQFF. For the CDR3, the DNA is TGTGCCAGTAGTATAGTAAGAGGGGGCGATGAGCAGTTCTTC. The rearrangement uses TRBV19 and TRBJ2-1, with TRBD1 identical over 7 bases. The CDR3 has 14 amino acids. V lost 1 base, J lost 8 bases, and 5 bases stayed unmatched. The germline V gene encodes CDR1 LNHDA and CDR2 SQIVND (reference sequence).

The chain uses TRBV27 and TRBJ2-1; no clear D gene. V lost 2 bases and J 0 bases, leaving 8 bases between the germline ends. Germline CDR1 and CDR2: MNHEY and SMNVEV (reference sequence). This CDR3 comprises 15 residues. CDR3: CASSLGQDSYNEQFF. The CDR3 DNA is TGTGCCAGCAGTTTAGGGCAGGACTCCTACAATGAGCAGTTCTTC.

This chain uses TRBV4-1 with TRBJ2-1; no clear D. The CDR3 sequence is 17 residues long. V lost 3 bases, J lost 4 bases, and 19 bases lay in between. CDR1 is MGHRA and CDR2 is YSYEKL in the germline V gene. This CDR3 reads CASSHKSIESPYNEQFF. The CDR3 nucleotides are TGCGCCAGCAGCCACAAGTCGATCGAATCTCCTTACAATGAGCAGTTCTTC.

This chain connects TRBV6-5 to TRBJ1-2; tentatively, D is TRBD1 (5 bases). The CDR3 runs 12 residues. The V end was cut by 2 bases, the J end by 10 bases, with 11 bases between. Germline CDR1 reads MNHEY; CDR2 reads SVGAGI. CDR3 sequence (DNA): TGTGCCAGCAGTTACCTGGGGGGGGTCTACACCTTC. It specifies CASSYLGGVYTF.

The chain uses TRBV7-2 and TRBJ2-2; 7 bases map to TRBD1. Germline V gives CDR1 SGHTA, CDR2 FQGNSA. V gave up 5 bases and J gave up 4 bases; unmatched junction bases: 7. The CDR3 is made up of 15 amino acids. This chain's CDR3 is CASSTTGWGTGELFF. CDR3 sequence (DNA): TGTGCCAGCAGCACGACAGGGTGGGGCACCGGGGAGCTGTTTTTT.

V gene TRBV6-6 combines with J gene TRBJ2-5, with D uncertain. The germline CDR1 and CDR2 sequences are MNHNY and SVGAGI (reference sequence). CDR3 size: 13 residues. Trimming took off 4 bases at V and 2 bases at J, with 8 bases between the two ends. The CDR3 sequence is CASSFPRQETQYF. The DNA for the CDR3 is TGTGCCAGCAGTTTTCCCAGACAAGAGACCCAGTACTTC.

The CDR3 loop reads CATISGRSNYGYTF. CDR3 in DNA: TGTGCCACCATTTCCGGACGGAGTAACTATGGCTACACCTTC. The rearrangement joins TRBV6-6 to TRBJ1-2; D call uncertain. Germline V CDR1 and CDR2: MNHNY, SVGAGI (reference sequence). V lost 10 bases and J 1 base, leaving 16 bases between the germline ends. The CDR3 totals 14 residues.

This clone was seen once. The chain has TRBV6-5 and TRBJ2-4, with 7 bases lining up with TRBD2. The CDR3 runs to 13 residues. The germline V gene has CDR1 MNHEY and CDR2 SVGAGI. Germline trimming cut 6 bases from V and 6 bases from J; bases unmatched to any gene: 5. The DNA of the CDR3 is TGTGCCAGCAGGCTGTCGGGGGGAAACATTCAGTACTTC. As protein: CASRLSGGNIQYF.

The V and J genes are TRBV19 and TRBJ2-7; the D gene is possibly TRBD2 (5 bases). The germline V gene encodes CDR1 LNHDA and CDR2 SQIVND (reference sequence). V lost 7 bases and J 2 bases, leaving 15 bases between the germline ends. The CDR3 is made up of 14 amino acids. The CDR3 loop is CASIPRVLPYEQYF. CDR3 in DNA: TGTGCCAGTATCCCGAGGGTACTTCCCTACGAGCAGTACTTC.

V usage is TRBV19 and J usage is TRBJ2-1; no firm D call. The CDR3 runs to 16 residues. Germline CDR1 reads LNHDA; CDR2 reads SQIVND (reference sequence). Trimming pared 3 bases from V and 0 bases from J, leaving 12 bases between. CDR3 bases: TGTGCCAGTAGTATCCGGCTCCCCGGCTCCTACAATGAGCAGTTCTTC. As protein: CASSIRLPGSYNEQFF.

The chain employs TRBV30 and TRBJ2-3; perhaps TRBD1 as D (5 bases). The V end lost 7 bases, the J end lost 4 bases, and 15 bases lay between the germline ends. CDR1 is GTSNPN and CDR2 is SVGIG in the germline V gene (reference sequence). There are 13 residues in the CDR3. The CDR3 nucleotides are TGTGCCTCCAACGTTATAGGGGCAGATACGCAGTATTTT. Protein product: CASNVIGADTQYF.

The rearrangement joins TRBV18 to TRBJ2-1; D possibly matches TRBD1 or TRBD2 (7 bases each). The CDR3 has 15 amino acids. V gave up 6 bases and J gave up 5 bases, with 17 bases separating them. The germline gives CDR1 KGHSH, CDR2 LQKENI. Here the CDR3 DNA reads TGTGCCAGCTCCCTCTCGACAGGGACTAACAATGAGCAGTTCTTC. As protein: CASSLSTGTNNEQFF.

This chain joins TRBV7-9 and TRBJ2-1; D is uncertain. This CDR3 contains 13 residues. Between the trimmed V and J ends, which lost 5 bases and 7 bases, there was a span of 12 bases. Germline lookup yields CDR1 SEHNR and CDR2 FQNEAQ (reference sequence). The CDR3 sequence is CASSNGHQNEQFF. The CDR3 DNA sequence: TGTGCCAGCAGCAACGGGCATCAAAATGAGCAGTTCTTC.

The V call is TRBV10-1, the J call TRBJ1-2, with a tentative D call TRBD1 (5 bases). The CDR3 has 16 amino acids. V was trimmed by 7 bases and J by 4 bases, leaving 22 bases between them. Germline lookup yields CDR1 WNHNN and CDR2 SYGVQD (reference sequence). For the CDR3, the DNA is TGCGCCAGCATCCCGACAGCCTATGAGTACAGCTATGGCTACACCTTC. Translation gives CASIPTAYEYSYGYTF.

The rearrangement joins TRBV5-5 to TRBJ1-4; 10 bases are shared with TRBD1. J lost 8 bases, V lost 4 bases, and 8 bases had no gene match. The CDR3 is made up of 15 amino acids. Germline CDR1 is SGHKS and CDR2 is YYEKEE (reference sequence). The CDR3 coding sequence is TGTGCCAGCAGCGGAACCGGGACAGGGGCCGAAAAACTGTTTTTT. Amino acid sequence: CASSGTGTGAEKLFF.

Notes on this clone: This sample includes further DNA sequences coding for the same CDR3. This chain connects TRBV9 to TRBJ1-1, with 8 bases matching TRBD1. Trimming removed 3 bases from V and 4 bases from J; junction bases left unmatched: 5. This CDR3 contains 14 residues. The germline gives CDR1 SGDLS, CDR2 YYNGEE. CDR3 DNA: TGTGCCAGCAGCGCCGGACAGGGTGTCACTGAAGCTTTCTTT. Translation: CASSAGQGVTEAFF.

The rearrangement uses TRBV5-6 and TRBJ1-4; D is perhaps TRBD1 (6 bases). Trimming shortened V by 3 bases and J by 8 bases, and 11 bases separated the two germline ends. The CDR3 covers 13 residues. The germline gives CDR1 SGHDT, CDR2 YYEEEE. The CDR3 DNA sequence: TGTGCCAGCAGCTCCGGGACACTCGAAAAACTGTTTTTT. Protein: CASSSGTLEKLFF. The variable domain in full, with the rest retrieved from reference TRBV5-6 and TRBJ1-4, is DAGVTQSPTHLIKTRGQQVTLRCSPKSGHDTVSWYQQALGQGPQFIFQYYEEEERQRGNFPDRFSGHQFPNYSSELNVNALLLGDSALYLCASSSGTLEKLFFGSGTQLSVL.

The chain links TRBV5-4 to TRBJ1-1, with TRBD1 matching 7 bases. This CDR3 has 15 amino acids. Germline lookup yields CDR1 SGHNT and CDR2 YYREEE (reference sequence). V shed 6 bases and J 0 bases; nucleotides not matched to a gene: 8. CDR3: CASTRLQGLNTEAFF. CDR3 sequence (DNA): TGTGCCAGCACTAGACTACAGGGGCTGAACACTGAAGCTTTCTTT. Together with reference TRBV5-4 and TRBJ1-1, the CDR3 gives the full variable domain: ETGVTQSPTHLIKTRGQQVTLRCSSQSGHNTVSWYQQALGQGPQFIFQYYREEENGRGNFPPRFSGLQFPNYSSELNVNALELDDSALYLCASTRLQGLNTEAFFGQGTRLTVV.